This T cell receptor (beta chain) emerged from a study of T cell changes during pregnancy in multiple sclerosis. Trimming took off 6 bases at V and 6 bases at J, with 21 bases between the two ends. The CDR3 consists of 15 residues. Germline lookup yields CDR1 MNHEY and CDR2 SMNVEV (reference sequence). Libraries were prepared by immunoSEQ multiplex PCR; TCRdb keeps only in-frame clonotypes and omits some of them. The table records some 76,000 clones, around 90% of them present only once. The clonotype originates from a female donor with multiple sclerosis, enrolled in a pregnancy study. The chain is built from TRBV27 and TRBJ2-7; weak D call: TRBD1 (8 bases). Specimen: CD4+ T cells from peripheral blood mononuclear cells, collected after pregnancy. The CDR3 DNA reads as TGTGCCAGCAGACCAGCGGGACAGGCGGGGATCGAGCAGTACTTC. Translated, it gives CASRPAGQAGIEQYF.